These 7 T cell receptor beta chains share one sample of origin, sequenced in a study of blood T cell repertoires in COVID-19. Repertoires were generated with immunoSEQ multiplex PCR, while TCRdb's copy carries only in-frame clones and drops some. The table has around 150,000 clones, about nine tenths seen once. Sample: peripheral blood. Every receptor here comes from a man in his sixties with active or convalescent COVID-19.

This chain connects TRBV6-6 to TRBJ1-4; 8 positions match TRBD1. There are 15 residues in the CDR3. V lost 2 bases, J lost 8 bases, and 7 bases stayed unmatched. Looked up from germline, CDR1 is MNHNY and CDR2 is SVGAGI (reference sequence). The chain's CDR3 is CASSYQTGVGEKLFF. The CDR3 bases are TGTGCCAGCAGTTACCAGACAGGGGTCGGGGAAAAACTGTTTTTT.

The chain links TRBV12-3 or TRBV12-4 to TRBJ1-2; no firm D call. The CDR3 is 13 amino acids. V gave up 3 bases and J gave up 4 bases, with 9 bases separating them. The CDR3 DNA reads TGTGCCAGCAGTTTGCGCGGGATCTATGGCTACACCTTC. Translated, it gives CASSLRGIYGYTF.

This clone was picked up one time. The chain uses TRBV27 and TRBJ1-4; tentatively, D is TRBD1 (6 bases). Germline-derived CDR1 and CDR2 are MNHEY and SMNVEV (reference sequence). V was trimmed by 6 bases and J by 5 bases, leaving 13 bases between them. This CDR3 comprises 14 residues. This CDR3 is CASRSRGRNEKLFF. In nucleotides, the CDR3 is TGTGCCAGCAGGTCCAGGGGTCGGAATGAAAAACTGTTTTTT.

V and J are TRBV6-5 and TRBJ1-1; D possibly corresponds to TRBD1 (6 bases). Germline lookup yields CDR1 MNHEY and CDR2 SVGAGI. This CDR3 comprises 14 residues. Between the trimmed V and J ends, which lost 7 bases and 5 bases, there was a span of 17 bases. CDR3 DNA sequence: TGTGCCAGCACGTCCGCCGGGACACGAACTGAAGCTTTCTTT. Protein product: CASTSAGTRTEAFF.

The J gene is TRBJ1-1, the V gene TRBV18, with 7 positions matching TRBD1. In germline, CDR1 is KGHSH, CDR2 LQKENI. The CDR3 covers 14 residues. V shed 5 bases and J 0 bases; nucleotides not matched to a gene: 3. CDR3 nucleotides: TGTGCCAGCTCAAGGGGACAGCTGAACACTGAAGCTTTCTTT. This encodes CASSRGQLNTEAFF.

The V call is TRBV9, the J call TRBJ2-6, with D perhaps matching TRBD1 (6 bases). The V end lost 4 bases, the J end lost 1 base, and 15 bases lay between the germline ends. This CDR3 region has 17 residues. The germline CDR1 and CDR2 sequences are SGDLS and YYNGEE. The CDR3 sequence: CASSYQTTGSGANVLTF. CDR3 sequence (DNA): TGTGCCAGCAGCTATCAAACCACAGGGTCTGGGGCCAACGTCCTGACTTTC.

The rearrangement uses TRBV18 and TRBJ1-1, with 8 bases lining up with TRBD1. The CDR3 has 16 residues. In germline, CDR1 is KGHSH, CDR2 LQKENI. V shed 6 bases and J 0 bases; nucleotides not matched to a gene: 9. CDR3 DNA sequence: TGTGCCAGCTCCCTTGGACAGGGTCGGCTGAACACTGAAGCTTTCTTT. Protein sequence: CASSLGQGRLNTEAFF.